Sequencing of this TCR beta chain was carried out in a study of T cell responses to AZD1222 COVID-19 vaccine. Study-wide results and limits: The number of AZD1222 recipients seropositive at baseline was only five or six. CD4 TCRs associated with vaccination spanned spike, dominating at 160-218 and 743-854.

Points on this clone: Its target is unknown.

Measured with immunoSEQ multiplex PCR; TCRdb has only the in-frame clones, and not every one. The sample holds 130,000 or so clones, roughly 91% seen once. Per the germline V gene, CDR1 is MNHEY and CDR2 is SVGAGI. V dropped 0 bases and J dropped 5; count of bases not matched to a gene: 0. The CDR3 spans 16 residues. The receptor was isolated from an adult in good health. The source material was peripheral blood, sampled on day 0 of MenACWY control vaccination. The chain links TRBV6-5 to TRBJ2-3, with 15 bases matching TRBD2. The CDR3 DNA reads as TGTGCCAGCAGTTACTCGGGACTAGCGGGAGGAGATACGCAGTATTTT. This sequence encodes CASSYSGLAGGDTQYF.